The present T cell receptor beta chain was sequenced within a study of shared clonotypes between healthy human individuals (TCRdb year 2020). General notes on the study: A few men and two women, aged 18 to 49 years, made up the cohort. For each donor, CD4 naive and CD4 memory were each run on three plates, CD8 naive on two plates, and CD8 memory on one plate. To increase sequencing depth and limit assay-specific biases, TCR repertoire library preparation and sequencing were carried out by different laboratories using diverse techniques. Blood TCR repertoires of about five healthy adults were deeply sequenced to estimate repertoire size and the extent of clonotype sharing between individuals. Per donor, leukapheresis produced somewhere between about 0.85 and 8.9 billion PBMCs.

Including the terminal cysteine and phenylalanine, the CDR3 comprises 14 residues. Only the CDR3 part of the read is kept: 42 bases, read in frame from the first base. The CDR1 and CDR2 encoded by the germline V gene are MDHEN and SYDVKM. V loses 7 bases at its end and J loses 6 bases; junction bases beyond the gene matches: 10. As regards this clone: It lacks a known antigen. No much larger clone exists at a distance of one base, and base qualities are not known.

Broad study findings and their caveats: Sharing across several donors was observed for roughly 5% of naive CD4, over 3% of naive CD8, 2% to 2.5% of memory CD4, and about 0.4% of memory CD8 clonotypes. Compared with non-shared clonotypes, the clonotypes found in all four sorted-subset donors had higher generation probabilities. Pairwise subsampling indicated that sequencing depth was expected to affect the degree of clonotype sharing among donors. The small number of donors limited the genetic and exposure-history diversity represented. Sampling was limited to blood, and TCR repertoires in tissue likely differ from TCR repertoires in blood. Naive subsets generally had larger estimated clonotype richness than memory subsets did. Incomplete sequencing was indicated by rarefaction of sorted-subset datasets, despite the large sequencing depth.

TCR CDR3 regions were amplified from genomic DNA by multiplex PCR using the deep immunoSEQ assay. For each cell subset, the extracted genomic DNA was distributed evenly across all wells of several immunoSEQ 96-well plates, and each plate served as one replicate. For sorted subsets, each replicate PCR was loaded with approximately 0.2 ug genomic DNA, equivalent to 30,000 or so T cell genomes. Purified libraries were measured with a Qubit 3.0 fluorometer, size-checked on a Bioanalyzer 2100, and measured again with the KAPA Library Quantification kit. A separate single-read 150-cycle Illumina NextSeq 550 flow cell was used to sequence each immunoSEQ 96-well plate. Per the authors' processing: Because the immunoSEQ output included only junctional sequences and no quality scores, the filtering could not be the same as the filtering used for full-length reads. Sequences were annotated with PyIR, a Python wrapper for IgBLAST v1.9, using IMGT germline references to assign V/J genes and CDR3. Reads were filtered out if the reads had weak V/J assignments (E-value above 1e-6), no CDR3, stop codons, out-of-frame junctions, or ambiguous translated residues. A V3J clonotype was defined by an identical inferred V gene, J gene, and CDR3 amino acid sequence. The percentage overlap between two repertoires was calculated by dividing the number of shared unique clonotypes by the size of the smaller repertoire. Richness of each repertoire was evaluated using RTK rarefaction, the Chao1 estimator, and Recon v2.1 estimates of unobserved clonotypes. Generation probabilities for all TCRbeta clonotypes obtained by the gDNA method from several donors were computed using OLGA. Held by TCRdb, this immuneACCESS table contains in-frame sequences only and omits some clones. Under half of the omission traces to an unresolved V gene where checked; the cause of the rest is unknown. From that table come the V and J calls and clone size; the DNA was used to work out D and trimming. The sample yields 2 million or so clones; 90% to 95% were counted once. Clones ranked in the top ten supply 0.13% of the sample.

The donors were healthy, HIV-negative adults who had no recently reported acute infections or vaccinations. Every donor was a Caucasian adult residing in Nashville, Tennessee, USA. CD4+ T cells were enriched through magnetic negative selection, after which naive cells were positively selected on CD45RA and the remaining negative fraction served as the memory subset. Blood was obtained by leukapheresis, after which PBMCs were separated by Ficoll-Histopaque density gradient centrifugation and cryopreserved in liquid nitrogen vapor phase. Analytical flow cytometry was used to check the purity and quantity of every magnetically sorted T cell population. From each sorted fraction, genomic DNA was isolated and quantified by UV absorbance on a Nanodrop 2000c.

In this chain, TRBV28 is recombined with TRBJ2-7, with 9 bases matching TRBD1. The specimen was naive CD4+ T cells sorted from blood. The sample's cell subset or site, from its label and the paper: CD45RA+ positively selected. The sequence came from a man aged 18 to 29 in good health. The CDR3 reads as follows: CASKPGTGFAEQYF. The nucleotides read TGTGCCAGCAAACCCGGGACAGGGTTCGCCGAGCAGTACTTC.